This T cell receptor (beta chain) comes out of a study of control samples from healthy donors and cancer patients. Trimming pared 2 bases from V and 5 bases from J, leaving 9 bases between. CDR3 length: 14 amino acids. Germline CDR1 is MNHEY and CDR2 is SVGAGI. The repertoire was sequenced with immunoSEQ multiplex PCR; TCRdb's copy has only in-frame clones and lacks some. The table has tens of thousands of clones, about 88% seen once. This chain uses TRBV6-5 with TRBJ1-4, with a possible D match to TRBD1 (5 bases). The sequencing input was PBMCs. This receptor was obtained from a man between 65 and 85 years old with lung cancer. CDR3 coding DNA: TGTGCCAGCAGTTACCAGGGAGCAAATGAAAAACTGTTTTTT. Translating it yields CASSYQGANEKLFF.